The clone carrying this T cell receptor beta chain is deemed medium-sized. The CDR3 extends over 15 amino acids. V lost 5 bases and J lost 4, with 15 bases in between. As part of library construction, unique molecular identifiers were attached to individual cDNA molecules. TCRdb fed the 5' RACE reads into MiXCR, producing one record per CDR3 protein. This table holds approximately 42,000 distinct CDR3 sequences, approximately 6.9% found once. The sample belongs to a study of early T cells in non-severe SARS-CoV-2 infection. The origin of this receptor is an adult who was a healthcare worker with PCR-confirmed SARS-CoV-2 infection or an uninfected control (not recorded which). This sequence joins TRBV12-3 or TRBV12-4 and TRBJ2-1, with D maybe TRBD2 (5 bases). Material for sequencing was whole blood. CDR3 DNA: TGTGCCAGCAGTCAAACTCCTGGCGGGTACAATGAGCAGTTCTTC. Residues: CASSQTPGGYNEQFF.